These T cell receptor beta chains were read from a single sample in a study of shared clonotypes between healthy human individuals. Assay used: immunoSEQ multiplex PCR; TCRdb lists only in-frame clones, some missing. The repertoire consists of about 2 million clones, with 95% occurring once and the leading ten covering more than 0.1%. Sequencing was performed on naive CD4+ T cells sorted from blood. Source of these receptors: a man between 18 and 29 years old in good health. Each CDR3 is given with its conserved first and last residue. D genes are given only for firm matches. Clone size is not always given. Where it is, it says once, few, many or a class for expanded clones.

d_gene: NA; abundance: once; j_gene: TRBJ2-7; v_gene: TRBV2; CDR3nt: TGTGCCAGCAGGGAGGGTCTAGCTTACGAGCAGTACTTC; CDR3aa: CASREGLAYEQYF
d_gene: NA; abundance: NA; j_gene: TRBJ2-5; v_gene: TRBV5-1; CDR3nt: TGCGCCAGCACTAGCAGGGGCGCGGAATGGGAGACCCAGTACTTC; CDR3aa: CASTSRGAEWETQYF
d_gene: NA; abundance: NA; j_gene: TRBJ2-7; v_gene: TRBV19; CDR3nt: TGTGCCAGTAGTATGGTTGGGCAGGGAACCTACGAGCAGTACTTC; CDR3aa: CASSMVGQGTYEQYF
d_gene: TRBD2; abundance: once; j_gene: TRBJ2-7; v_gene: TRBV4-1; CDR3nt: TGCGCCAGCAGCCAAGATACTAGCGGGGGAGGGTCCTACGAGCAGTACTTC; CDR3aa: CASSQDTSGGGSYEQYF
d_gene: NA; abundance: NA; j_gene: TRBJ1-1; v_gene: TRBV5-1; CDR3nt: TGCGCCAGCAGCCTGGGACATAGGGACCACACTGAAGCTTTCTTT; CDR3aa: CASSLGHRDHTEAFF
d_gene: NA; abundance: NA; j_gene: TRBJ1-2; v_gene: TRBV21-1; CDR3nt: TGTGCCAGCAGCTCCTTCCCTCTGACAGGAACTAACTATGGCTACACCTTC; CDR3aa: CASSSFPLTGTNYGYTF
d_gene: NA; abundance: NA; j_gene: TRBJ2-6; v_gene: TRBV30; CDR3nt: TGTGGTGGGGGTGCTGGGGCCAACGTCCTGACTTTC; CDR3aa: CGGGAGANVLTF
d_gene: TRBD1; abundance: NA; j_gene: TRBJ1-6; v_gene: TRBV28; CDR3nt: TGTGCCAGCAGTTTATTGCCGGGACAGGGGGATTCACCCCTCCACTTT; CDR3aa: CASSLLPGQGDSPLHF
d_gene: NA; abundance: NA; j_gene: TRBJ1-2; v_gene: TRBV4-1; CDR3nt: TGCGCCAGCAGCCAAGAAACGCCTAACTATGGCTACACCTTC; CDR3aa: CASSQETPNYGYTF
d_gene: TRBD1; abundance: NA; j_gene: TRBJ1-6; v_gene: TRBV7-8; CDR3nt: TGTGCCAGCAGCTTAGCTCCACAGGGGGCCTATTCACCCCTCCACTTT; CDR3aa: CASSLAPQGAYSPLHF
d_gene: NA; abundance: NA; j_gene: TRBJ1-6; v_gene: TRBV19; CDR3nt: TGTGCCAGTAGTATCGGGCAGGGAATAGATTCACCCCTCCACTTT; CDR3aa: CASSIGQGIDSPLHF
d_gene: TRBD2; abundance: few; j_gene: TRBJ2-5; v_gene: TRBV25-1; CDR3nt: TGTGCCAGCAGCTTGGATCCGGGGGGACAAGAGACCCAGTACTTC; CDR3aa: CASSLDPGGQETQYF
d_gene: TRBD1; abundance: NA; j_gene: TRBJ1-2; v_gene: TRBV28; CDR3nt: TGTGCCAGCAGTTCAATCGCCAGGGGGCATGGAGGCTACACCTTC; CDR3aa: CASSSIARGHGGYTF
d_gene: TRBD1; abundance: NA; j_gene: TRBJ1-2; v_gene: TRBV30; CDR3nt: TGTGCCTGGAGTCCTAAACCGGGACAGGGGTTCCCAATTGGCTACACCTTC; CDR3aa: CAWSPKPGQGFPIGYTF
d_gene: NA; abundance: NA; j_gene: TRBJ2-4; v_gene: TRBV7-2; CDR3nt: TGTGCCACCGCCGGGCTAGCCAAAAACATTCAGTACTTC; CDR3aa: CATAGLAKNIQYF
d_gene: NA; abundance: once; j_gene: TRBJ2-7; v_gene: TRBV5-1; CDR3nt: TGCGCCAGCAGCATGGCAATGGGACTCACCCCGAGCATAGACGAGCAGTACTTC; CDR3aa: CASSMAMGLTPSIDEQYF
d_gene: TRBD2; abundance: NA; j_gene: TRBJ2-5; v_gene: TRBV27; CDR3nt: TGTGCCAGCAGTCCACTAGCGGGGGGGCTAAAGACCCAGTACTTC; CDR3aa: CASSPLAGGLKTQYF
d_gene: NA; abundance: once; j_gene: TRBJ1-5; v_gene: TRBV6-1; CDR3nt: TGTGCCAGCAGAGTGGGGCAGGAGATCAATCAGCCCCAGCATTTT; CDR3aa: CASRVGQEINQPQHF
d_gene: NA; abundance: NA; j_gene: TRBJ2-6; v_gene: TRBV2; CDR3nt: TGTGCCAGCAGTATGGACATTTCTGGGGCCAACGTCCTGACTTTC; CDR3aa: CASSMDISGANVLTF
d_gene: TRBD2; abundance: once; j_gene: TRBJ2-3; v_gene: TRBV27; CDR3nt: TGTGCCAGCAGTTCACAGCGGGAGGGCCCTTATACGCAGTATTTT; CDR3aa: CASSSQREGPYTQYF
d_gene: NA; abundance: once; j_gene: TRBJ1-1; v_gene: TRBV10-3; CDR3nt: TGTGCCATCAGTGATCCGTTAGCGAGGGTGAACACTGAAGCTTTCTTT; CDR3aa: CAISDPLARVNTEAFF
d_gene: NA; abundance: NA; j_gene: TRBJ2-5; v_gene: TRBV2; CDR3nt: TGTGCCAGCAGGAGAGAGTTGACGCAGCAAGAGACCCAGTACTTC; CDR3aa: CASRRELTQQETQYF
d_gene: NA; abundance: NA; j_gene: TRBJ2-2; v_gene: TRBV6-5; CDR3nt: TGTGCCAGCAGCCGACAGAACAAAAACACCGGGGAGCTGTTTTTT; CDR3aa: CASSRQNKNTGELFF
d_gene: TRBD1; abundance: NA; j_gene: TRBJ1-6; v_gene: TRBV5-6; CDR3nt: TGTGCCAGCAGCAGAGACAGGGGGGGCAGCTCACCCCTCCACTTT; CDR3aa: CASSRDRGGSSPLHF
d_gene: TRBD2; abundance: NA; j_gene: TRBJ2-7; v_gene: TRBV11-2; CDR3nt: TGTGCCAGCAGCCGGACTAGCGCAACCTACGAGCAGTACTTC; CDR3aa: CASSRTSATYEQYF
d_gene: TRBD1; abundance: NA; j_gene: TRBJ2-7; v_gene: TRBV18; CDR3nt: TGTGCCAGCTCAACAACAGGGGTCAGCTCCTACGAGCAGTACTTC; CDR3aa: CASSTTGVSSYEQYF
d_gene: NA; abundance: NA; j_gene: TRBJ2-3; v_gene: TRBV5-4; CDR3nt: TGTGCCAGCAGCTTGAATCGCAGAGACACAGATACGCAGTATTTT; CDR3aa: CASSLNRRDTDTQYF
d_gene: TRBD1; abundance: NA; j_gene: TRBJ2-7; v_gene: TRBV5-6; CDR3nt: TGTGCCAGCAGCTTGTTCGACAGGGAGTACTACGAGCAGTACTTC; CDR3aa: CASSLFDREYYEQYF
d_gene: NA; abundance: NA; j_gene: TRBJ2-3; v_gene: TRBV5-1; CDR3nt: TGCGCCAGCGCGGGGGCTAGGCTAGAAACGCAGTATTTT; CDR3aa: CASAGARLETQYF
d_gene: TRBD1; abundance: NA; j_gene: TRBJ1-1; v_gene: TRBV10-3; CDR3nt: TGTGCCATCAGCGAGGACAGGGGGCATCTAGCTTTCTTT; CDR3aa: CAISEDRGHLAFF
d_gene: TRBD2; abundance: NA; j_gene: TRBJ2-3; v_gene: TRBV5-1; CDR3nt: TGCGCCAGCAGCACCAGACTAGCGGGGGGGCCCTCAGATACGCAGTATTTT; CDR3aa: CASSTRLAGGPSDTQYF
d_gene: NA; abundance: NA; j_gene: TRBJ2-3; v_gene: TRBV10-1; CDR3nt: TGCGCCAGCAGTGCGAGCACAGATACGCAGTATTTT; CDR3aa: CASSASTDTQYF
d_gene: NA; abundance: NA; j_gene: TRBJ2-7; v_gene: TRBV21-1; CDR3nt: TGTGCCAGCAGCAAAGTAGATGGGACCGATTACGAGCAGTACTTC; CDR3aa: CASSKVDGTDYEQYF
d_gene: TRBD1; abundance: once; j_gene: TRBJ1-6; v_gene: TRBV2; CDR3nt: TGTGCCAGCAGTCGGGACAGTAATTCACCCCTCCACTTT; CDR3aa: CASSRDSNSPLHF
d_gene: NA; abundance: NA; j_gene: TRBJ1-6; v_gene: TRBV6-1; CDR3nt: TGTGCCAGCAGCGTCCAGGTTTTAAATTCACCCCTCCACTTT; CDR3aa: CASSVQVLNSPLHF
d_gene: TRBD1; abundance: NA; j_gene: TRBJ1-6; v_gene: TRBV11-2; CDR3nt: TGTGCCAGCAGCCTAGCGACAGGGGGCGTATTTTATTCACCCCTCCACTTT; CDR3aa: CASSLATGGVFYSPLHF
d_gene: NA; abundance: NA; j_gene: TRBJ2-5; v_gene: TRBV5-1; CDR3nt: TGCGCCAGCAGCTTGAGCCAGGGGAGCCAGACCCAGTACTTC; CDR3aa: CASSLSQGSQTQYF
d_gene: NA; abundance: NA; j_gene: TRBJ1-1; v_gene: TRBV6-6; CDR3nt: TGTGCCAGCACCGACAGATTGAACACTGAAGCTTTCTTT; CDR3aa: CASTDRLNTEAFF
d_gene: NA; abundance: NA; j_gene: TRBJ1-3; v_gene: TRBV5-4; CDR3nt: TGTGCCAGCAGCTTGGACCTGATCTCTGGAAACACCATATATTTT; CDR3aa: CASSLDLISGNTIYF
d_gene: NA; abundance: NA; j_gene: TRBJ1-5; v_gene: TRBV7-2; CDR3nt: TGTGCCAGCAGCCTTACAGGGCTATTAAATCAGCCCCAGCATTTT; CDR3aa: CASSLTGLLNQPQHF
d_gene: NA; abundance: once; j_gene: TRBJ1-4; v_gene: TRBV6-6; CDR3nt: TGTGCCAGCAGTTACCCTCAGGCGAGGGGAGATGAAAAACTGTTTTTT; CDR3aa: CASSYPQARGDEKLFF
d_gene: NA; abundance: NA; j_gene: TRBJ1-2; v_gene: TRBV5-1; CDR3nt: TGCGCCAGCAGCTTGGCTGACAGGTTCCCTAACTATGGCTACACCTTC; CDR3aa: CASSLADRFPNYGYTF
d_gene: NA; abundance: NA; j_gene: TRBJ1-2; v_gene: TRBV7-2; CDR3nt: TGTGCCAGCAGCTTCCGTGCTAACTATGGCTACACCTTC; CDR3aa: CASSFRANYGYTF
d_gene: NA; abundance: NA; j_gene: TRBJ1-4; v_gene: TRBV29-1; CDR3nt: TGCAGCGCCCGAGGTGGTGGGACAACTAATGAAAAACTGTTTTTT; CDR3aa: CSARGGGTTNEKLFF
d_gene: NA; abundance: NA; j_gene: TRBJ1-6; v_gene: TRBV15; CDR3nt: TGTGCCACCAGCCCCCGGGCAGTCTCCTATAATTCACCCCTCCACTTT; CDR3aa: CATSPRAVSYNSPLHF
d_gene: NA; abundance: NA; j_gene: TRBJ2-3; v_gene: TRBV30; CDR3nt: TGTGCCTGGGACATCGTTGGAGATACGCAGTATTTT; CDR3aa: CAWDIVGDTQYF
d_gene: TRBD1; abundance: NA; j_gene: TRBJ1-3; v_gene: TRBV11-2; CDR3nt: TGTGCCAGCAGCTTAGCAGGGGGTAAATCTGGAAACACCATATATTTT; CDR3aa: CASSLAGGKSGNTIYF
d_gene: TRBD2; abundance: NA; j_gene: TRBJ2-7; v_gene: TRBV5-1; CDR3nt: TGCGCCAGCAGCTTGCTGGGACTAGCGGGAGGAGGGAACGAGCAGTACTTC; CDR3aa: CASSLLGLAGGGNEQYF
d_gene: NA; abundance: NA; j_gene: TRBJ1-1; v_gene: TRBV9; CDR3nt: TGTGCCAGCAGCGTAGGACAGTCCACTGAAGCTTTCTTT; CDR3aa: CASSVGQSTEAFF
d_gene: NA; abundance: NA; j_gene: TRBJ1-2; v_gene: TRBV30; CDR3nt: TGTGCCTGGAGTGTCGGCAGGGGCTATGGCTACACCTTC; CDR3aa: CAWSVGRGYGYTF
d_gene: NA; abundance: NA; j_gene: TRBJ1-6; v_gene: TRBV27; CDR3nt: TGTGCCAGCAGTGGCGGAGACTATAATTCACCCCTCCACTTT; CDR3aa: CASSGGDYNSPLHF
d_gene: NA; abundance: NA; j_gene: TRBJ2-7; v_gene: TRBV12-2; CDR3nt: TGTGCAAGTCGCCCGACAGGGATCAACGAGCAGTACTTC; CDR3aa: CASRPTGINEQYF
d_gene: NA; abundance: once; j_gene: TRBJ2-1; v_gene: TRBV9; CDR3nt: TGTGCCAGCAGCGTAGATGAGGGGAATGAGCAGTTCTTC; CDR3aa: CASSVDEGNEQFF
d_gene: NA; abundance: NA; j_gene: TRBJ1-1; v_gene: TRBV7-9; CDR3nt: TGTGCCAGCAGCTCCCCCTCCCTCCAGGGTTCGGGGCACACTGAAGCTTTCTTT; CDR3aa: CASSSPSLQGSGHTEAFF
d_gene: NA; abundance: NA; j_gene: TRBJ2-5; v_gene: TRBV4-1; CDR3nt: TGCGCCAGCAGCCAAGGGTTTTCGGTAGAGACCCAGTACTTC; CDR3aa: CASSQGFSVETQYF
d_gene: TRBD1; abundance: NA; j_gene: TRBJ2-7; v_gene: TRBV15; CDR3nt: TGTGCCACCAGCAGGGACAGGGCCGAGCAGTACTTC; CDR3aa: CATSRDRAEQYF
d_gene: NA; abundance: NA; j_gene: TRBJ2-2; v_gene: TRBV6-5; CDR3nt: TGTGCCAGCAGTTACGGGGGGCCGAACACCGGGGAGCTGTTTTTT; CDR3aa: CASSYGGPNTGELFF
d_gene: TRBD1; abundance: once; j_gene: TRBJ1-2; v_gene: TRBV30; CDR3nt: TGTGCCTGCCTGGACAGGGTCCTTTATGGCTACACCTTC; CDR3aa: CACLDRVLYGYTF
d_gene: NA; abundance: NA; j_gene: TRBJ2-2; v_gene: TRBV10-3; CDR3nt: TGTGCCACTTCTGCTTTATCAGGGGCGAACACCGGGGAGCTGTTTTTT; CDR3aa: CATSALSGANTGELFF